This is a list of T cell receptor beta chains from one sample in a study of cytomegalovirus exposure and HLA in healthy donors. The data were produced by immunoSEQ multiplex PCR, yet TCRdb's version contains in-frame clones alone and is incomplete. This sample has about 170,000 clones; 55% to 65% occur once, and the top ten carry less than 3%. The sample comprised PBMCs. Receptors originate from a man aged 35-49 years in good health and CMV-seronegative. Each CDR3 is given with its conserved first and last residue. A D gene is named only where the DNA matches it firmly. Clone size, where shown, is once, few, many, or a class for clones that have expanded.

J: TRBJ1-3; V: TRBV2; size: .; D: .; CDR3: CASSGGGDSGNTIYF; DNA: TGTGCCAGCAGTGGGGGGGGCGACTCTGGAAACACCATATATTTT
J: TRBJ1-5; V: TRBV19; size: once; D: .; CDR3: CASSIATFQPQHF; DNA: TGTGCCAGTAGTATAGCTACCTTCCAGCCCCAGCATTTT
J: TRBJ2-3; V: TRBV5-1; size: .; D: TRBD2; CDR3: CASTITSGGYTDTQYF; DNA: TGCGCCAGCACTATTACTAGCGGAGGCTACACAGATACGCAGTATTTT
J: TRBJ1-1; V: TRBV18; size: .; D: .; CDR3: CASSPEGVRTEAFF; DNA: TGTGCCAGCTCACCGGAAGGGGTTAGGACTGAAGCTTTCTTT
J: TRBJ2-1; V: TRBV27; size: .; D: TRBD1; CDR3: CASGPGTVPYNEQFF; DNA: TGTGCCAGCGGACCCGGGACAGTGCCGTACAATGAGCAGTTCTTC
J: TRBJ2-7; V: TRBV5-4; size: .; D: TRBD2; CDR3: CASSGAGDRSYEQYF; DNA: TGTGCCAGCAGCGGCGCGGGGGATAGGTCCTACGAGCAGTACTTC
J: TRBJ2-1; V: TRBV6-5; size: few; D: .; CDR3: CASSRDSYNEQFF; DNA: TGTGCCAGCAGTCGGGACTCCTACAATGAGCAGTTCTTC
J: TRBJ2-1; V: TRBV11-1; size: .; D: TRBD1; CDR3: CASSLVGQGLNEQFF; DNA: TGTGCCAGCAGCTTAGTAGGACAGGGCTTGAATGAGCAGTTCTTC
J: TRBJ2-7; V: TRBV6-5; size: few; D: TRBD1; CDR3: CASSLLGQGTYEQYF; DNA: TGTGCCAGCAGCCTATTGGGACAGGGTACCTACGAGCAGTACTTC
J: TRBJ2-5; V: TRBV7-2; size: .; D: TRBD2; CDR3: CASSFAGGQETQYF; DNA: TGTGCCAGCAGCTTCGCGGGGGGCCAAGAGACCCAGTACTTC
J: TRBJ2-7; V: TRBV6-1; size: .; D: TRBD1; CDR3: CASSEGLGQGTYEQYF; DNA: TGTGCCAGCAGTGAAGGTTTAGGACAGGGAACCTACGAGCAGTACTTC
J: TRBJ2-5; V: TRBV30; size: .; D: TRBD1; CDR3: CAWSSGQGPQETQYF; DNA: TGTGCCTGGAGCTCGGGACAGGGGCCCCAAGAGACCCAGTACTTC
J: TRBJ1-1; V: TRBV27; size: .; D: .; CDR3: CASSNRENTEAFF; DNA: TGTGCCAGCAGTAACAGGGAAAACACTGAAGCTTTCTTT
J: TRBJ1-2; V: TRBV27; size: .; D: .; CDR3: CASSLVASGYGYTF; DNA: TGTGCCAGCAGTTTAGTTGCGTCAGGCTATGGCTACACCTTC
J: TRBJ1-1; V: TRBV5-1; size: .; D: .; CDR3: CASSLAGDRGTEAFF; DNA: TGCGCCAGCAGCTTGGCCGGAGACAGAGGAACTGAAGCTTTCTTT